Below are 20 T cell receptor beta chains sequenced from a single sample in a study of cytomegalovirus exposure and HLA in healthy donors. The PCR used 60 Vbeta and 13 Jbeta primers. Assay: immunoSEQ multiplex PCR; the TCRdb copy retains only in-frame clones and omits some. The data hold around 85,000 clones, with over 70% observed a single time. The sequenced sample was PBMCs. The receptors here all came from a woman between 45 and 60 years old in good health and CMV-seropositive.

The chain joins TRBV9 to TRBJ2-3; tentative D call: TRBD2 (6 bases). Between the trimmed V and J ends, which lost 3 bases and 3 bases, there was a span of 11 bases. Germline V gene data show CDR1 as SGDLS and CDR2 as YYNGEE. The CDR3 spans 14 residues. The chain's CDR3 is CASSGDFPTDTQYF. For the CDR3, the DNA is TGTGCCAGCAGCGGGGACTTCCCAACAGATACGCAGTATTTT. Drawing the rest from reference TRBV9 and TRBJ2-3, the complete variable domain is DSGVTQTPKHLITATGQRVTLRCSPRSGDLSVYWYQQSLDQGLQFLIQYYNGEERAKGNILERFSAQQFPDLHSELNLSSLELGDSALYFCASSGDFPTDTQYFGPGTRLTVL.

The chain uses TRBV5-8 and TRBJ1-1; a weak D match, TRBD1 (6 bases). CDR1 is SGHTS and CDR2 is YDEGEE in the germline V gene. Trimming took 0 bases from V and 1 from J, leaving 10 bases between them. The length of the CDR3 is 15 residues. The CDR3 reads CASSLGGQKNTEAFF. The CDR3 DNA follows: TGTGCCAGCAGCTTGGGAGGACAGAAGAACACTGAAGCTTTCTTT.

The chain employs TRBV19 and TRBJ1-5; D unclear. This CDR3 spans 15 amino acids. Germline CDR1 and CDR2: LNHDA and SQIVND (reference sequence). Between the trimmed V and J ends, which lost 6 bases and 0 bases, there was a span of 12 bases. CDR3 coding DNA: TGTGCCAGTAGCACAGTGATCAATAGCAATCAGCCCCAGCATTTT. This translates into CASSTVINSNQPQHF.

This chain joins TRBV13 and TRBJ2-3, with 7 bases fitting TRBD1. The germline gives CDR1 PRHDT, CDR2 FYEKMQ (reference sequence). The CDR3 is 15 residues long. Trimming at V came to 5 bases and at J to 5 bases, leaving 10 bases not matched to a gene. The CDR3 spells CASSTGQQHIDTQYF. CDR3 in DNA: TGTGCCAGCAGCACGGGACAGCAGCACATAGATACGCAGTATTTT.

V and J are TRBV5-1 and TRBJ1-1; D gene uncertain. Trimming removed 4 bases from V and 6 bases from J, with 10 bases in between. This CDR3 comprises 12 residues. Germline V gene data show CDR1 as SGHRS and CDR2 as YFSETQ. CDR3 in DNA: TGCGCCAGCAGCGAACAGTACGCTGAAGCTTTCTTT. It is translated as CASSEQYAEAFF.

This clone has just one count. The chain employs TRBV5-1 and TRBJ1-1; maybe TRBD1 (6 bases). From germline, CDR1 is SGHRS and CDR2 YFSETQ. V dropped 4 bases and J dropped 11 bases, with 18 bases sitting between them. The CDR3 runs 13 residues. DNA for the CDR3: TGCGCCAGCAGCCCGCTCTCGGACAGCGAGGCTTTCTTT. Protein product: CASSPLSDSEAFF.

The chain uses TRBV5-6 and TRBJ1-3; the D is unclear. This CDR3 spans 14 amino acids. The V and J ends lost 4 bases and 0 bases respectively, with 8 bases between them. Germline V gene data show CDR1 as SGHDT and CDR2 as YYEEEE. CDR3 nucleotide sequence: TGTGCCAGCAGCCTCCCAGACTCTGGAAACACCATATATTTT. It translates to CASSLPDSGNTIYF. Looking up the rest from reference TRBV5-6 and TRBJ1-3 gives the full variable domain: DAGVTQSPTHLIKTRGQQVTLRCSPKSGHDTVSWYQQALGQGPQFIFQYYEEEERQRGNFPDRFSGHQFPNYSSELNVNALLLGDSALYLCASSLPDSGNTIYFGEGSWLTVV.

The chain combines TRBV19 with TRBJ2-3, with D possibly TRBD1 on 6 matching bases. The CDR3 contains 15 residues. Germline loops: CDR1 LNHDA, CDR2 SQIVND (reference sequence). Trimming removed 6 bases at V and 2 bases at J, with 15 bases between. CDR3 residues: CASRGLTGLTDTQYF. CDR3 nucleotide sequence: TGTGCCAGTAGGGGCCTGACAGGCCTCACAGATACGCAGTATTTT.

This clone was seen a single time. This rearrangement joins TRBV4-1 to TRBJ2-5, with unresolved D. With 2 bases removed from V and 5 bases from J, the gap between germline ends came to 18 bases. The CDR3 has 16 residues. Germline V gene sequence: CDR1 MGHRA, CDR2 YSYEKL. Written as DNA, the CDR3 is TGCGCCAGCAGCCAACTGAACCTTGGGTTCAGGGAGACCCAGTACTTC. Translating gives CASSQLNLGFRETQYF.

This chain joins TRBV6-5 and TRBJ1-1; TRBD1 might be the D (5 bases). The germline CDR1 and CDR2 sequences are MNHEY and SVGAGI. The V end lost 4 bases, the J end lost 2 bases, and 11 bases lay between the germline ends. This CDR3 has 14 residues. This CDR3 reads CASSSWGGNTEAFF. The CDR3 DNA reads TGTGCCAGCAGTTCGTGGGGGGGAAACACTGAAGCTTTCTTT.

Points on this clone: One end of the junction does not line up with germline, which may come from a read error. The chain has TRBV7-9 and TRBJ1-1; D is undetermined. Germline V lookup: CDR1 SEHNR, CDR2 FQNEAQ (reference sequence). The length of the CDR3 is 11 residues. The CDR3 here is CSSSNSRGAFF. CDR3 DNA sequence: TGTTCCAGCAGCAACAGCCGAGGGGCTTTCTTT. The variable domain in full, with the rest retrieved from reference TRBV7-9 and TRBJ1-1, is DTGVSQNPRHKITKRGQNVTFRCDPISEHNRLYWYRQTLGQGPEFLTYFQNEAQLEKSRLLSDRFSAERPKGSFSTLEIQRTEQGDSAMYLCSSSNSRGAFFGQGTRLTVV.

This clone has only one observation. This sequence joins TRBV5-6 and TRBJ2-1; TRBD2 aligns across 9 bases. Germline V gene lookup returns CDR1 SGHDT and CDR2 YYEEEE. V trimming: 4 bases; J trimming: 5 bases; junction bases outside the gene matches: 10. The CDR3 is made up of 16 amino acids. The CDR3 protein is CASSMTGLAPNNEQFF. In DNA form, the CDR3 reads TGTGCCAGCAGCATGACTGGACTAGCGCCTAACAATGAGCAGTTCTTC.

The CDR3 region is CASSDGRGINNSPLHF. For the CDR3, the DNA is TGTGCCAGCAGTGATGGTCGGGGAATTAATAATTCACCCCTCCACTTT. The rearrangement uses TRBV6-1 and TRBJ1-6; D gene unclear. This CDR3 is 16 amino acids long. V dropped 3 bases and J dropped 5 bases, with 14 bases sitting between them. CDR1 is MNHNS and CDR2 is SASEGT in the germline V gene.

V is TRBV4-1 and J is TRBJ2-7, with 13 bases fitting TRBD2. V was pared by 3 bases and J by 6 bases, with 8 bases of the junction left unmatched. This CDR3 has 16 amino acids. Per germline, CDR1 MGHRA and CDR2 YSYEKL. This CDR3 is CASSQPGLAGRGEQYF. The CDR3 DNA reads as TGCGCCAGCAGCCAGCCGGGACTAGCGGGGAGAGGCGAGCAGTACTTC.

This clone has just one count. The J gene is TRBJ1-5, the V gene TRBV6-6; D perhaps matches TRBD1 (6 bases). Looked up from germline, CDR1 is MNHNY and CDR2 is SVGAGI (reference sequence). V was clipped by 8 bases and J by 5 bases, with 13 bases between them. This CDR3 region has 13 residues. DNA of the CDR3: TGTGCCAGCCGAGGGGGGAGGGATCAGCCCCAGCATTTT. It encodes CASRGGRDQPQHF.

The CDR3 protein is CASSSGQGDTEAFF. The CDR3 DNA reads as TGTGCCAGTAGTAGCGGACAGGGAGACACTGAAGCTTTCTTT. The gene calls are TRBV19 and TRBJ1-1; 8 bases match TRBD1. With 4 bases clipped from V and 3 bases from J, the junction kept 4 bases outside the gene matches. The CDR3 consists of 14 residues. Germline values: CDR1 LNHDA, CDR2 SQIVND (reference sequence).

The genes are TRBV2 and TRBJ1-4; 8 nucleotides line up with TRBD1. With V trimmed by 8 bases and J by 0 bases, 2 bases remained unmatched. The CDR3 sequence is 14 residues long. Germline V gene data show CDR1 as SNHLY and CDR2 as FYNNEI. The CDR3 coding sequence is TGTGCCAGCGTACAGGGGGCAACTAATGAAAAACTGTTTTTT. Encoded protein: CASVQGATNEKLFF.

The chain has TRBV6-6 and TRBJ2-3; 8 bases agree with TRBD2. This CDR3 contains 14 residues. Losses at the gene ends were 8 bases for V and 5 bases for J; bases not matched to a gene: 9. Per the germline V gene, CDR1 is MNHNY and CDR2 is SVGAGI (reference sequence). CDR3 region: CASGSLSGEDTQYF. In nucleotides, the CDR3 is TGTGCCAGCGGGTCTCTTAGCGGGGAAGATACGCAGTATTTT.

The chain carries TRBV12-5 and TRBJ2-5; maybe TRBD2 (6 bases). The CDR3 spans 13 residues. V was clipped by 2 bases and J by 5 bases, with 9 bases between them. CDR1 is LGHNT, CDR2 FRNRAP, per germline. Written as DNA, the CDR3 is TGTGCTAGTGGTTTGTGGGAGGCGGAGACCCAGTACTTC. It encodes CASGLWEAETQYF.

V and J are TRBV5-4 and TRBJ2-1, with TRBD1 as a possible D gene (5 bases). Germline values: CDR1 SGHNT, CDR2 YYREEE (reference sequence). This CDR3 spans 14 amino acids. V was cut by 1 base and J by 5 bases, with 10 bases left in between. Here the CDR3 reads CASSLQGTNNEQFF. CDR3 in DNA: TGTGCCAGCAGCTTGCAGGGAACAAACAATGAGCAGTTCTTC. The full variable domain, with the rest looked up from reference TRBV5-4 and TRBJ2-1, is ETGVTQSPTHLIKTRGQQVTLRCSSQSGHNTVSWYQQALGQGPQFIFQYYREEENGRGNFPPRFSGLQFPNYSSELNVNALELDDSALYLCASSLQGTNNEQFFGPGTRLTVL.